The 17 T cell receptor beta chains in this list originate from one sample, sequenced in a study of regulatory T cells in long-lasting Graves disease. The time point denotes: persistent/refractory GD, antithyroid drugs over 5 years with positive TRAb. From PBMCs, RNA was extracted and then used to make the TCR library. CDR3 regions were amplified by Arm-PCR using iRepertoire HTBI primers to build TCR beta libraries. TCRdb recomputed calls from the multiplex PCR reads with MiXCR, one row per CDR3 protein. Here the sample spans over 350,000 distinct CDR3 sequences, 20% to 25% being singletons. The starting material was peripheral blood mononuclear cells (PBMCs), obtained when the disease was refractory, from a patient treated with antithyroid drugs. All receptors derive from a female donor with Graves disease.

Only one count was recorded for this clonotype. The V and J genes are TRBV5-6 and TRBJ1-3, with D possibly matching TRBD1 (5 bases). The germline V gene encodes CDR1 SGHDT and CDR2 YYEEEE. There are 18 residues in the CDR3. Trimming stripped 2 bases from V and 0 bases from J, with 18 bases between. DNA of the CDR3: TGTGCCAGCAGCTTCTGGGGCTGGACTGCCGACTCTGGAAACACCATATATTTT. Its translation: CASSFWGWTADSGNTIYF.

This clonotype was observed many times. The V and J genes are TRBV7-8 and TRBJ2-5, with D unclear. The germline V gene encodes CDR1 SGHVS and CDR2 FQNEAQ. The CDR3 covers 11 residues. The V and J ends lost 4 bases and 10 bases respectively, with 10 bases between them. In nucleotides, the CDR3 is TGTGCCAGCAGCTCCCTCGGTTTCCAGTACTTC. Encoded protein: CASSSLGFQYF. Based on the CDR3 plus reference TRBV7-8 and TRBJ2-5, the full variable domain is GAGVSQSPRYKVAKRGQDVALRCDPISGHVSLFWYQQALGQGPEFLTYFQNEAQLDKSGLPSDRFFAERPEGSVSTLKIQRTQQEDSAVYLCASSSLGFQYFGPGTRLLVL.

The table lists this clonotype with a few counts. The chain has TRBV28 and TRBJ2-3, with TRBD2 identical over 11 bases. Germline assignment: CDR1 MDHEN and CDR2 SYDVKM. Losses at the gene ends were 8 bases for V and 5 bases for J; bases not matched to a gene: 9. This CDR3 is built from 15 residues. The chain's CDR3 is CASGTSGTGIDTQYF. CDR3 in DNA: TGTGCCAGCGGGACTAGCGGCACGGGGATAGATACGCAGTATTTT.

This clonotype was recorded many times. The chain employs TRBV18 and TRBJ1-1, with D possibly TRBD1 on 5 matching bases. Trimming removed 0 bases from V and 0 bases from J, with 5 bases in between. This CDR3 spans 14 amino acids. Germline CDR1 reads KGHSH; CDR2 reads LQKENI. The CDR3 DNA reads TGTGCCAGCTCACCACCGGGGGTGAACACTGAAGCTTTCTTT. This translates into CASSPPGVNTEAFF. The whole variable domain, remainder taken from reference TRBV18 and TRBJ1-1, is NAGVMQNPRHLVRRRGQEARLRCSPMKGHSHVYWYRQLPEEGLKFMVYLQKENIIDESGMPKERFSAEFPKEGPSILRIQQVVRGDSAAYFCASSPPGVNTEAFFGQGTRLTVV.

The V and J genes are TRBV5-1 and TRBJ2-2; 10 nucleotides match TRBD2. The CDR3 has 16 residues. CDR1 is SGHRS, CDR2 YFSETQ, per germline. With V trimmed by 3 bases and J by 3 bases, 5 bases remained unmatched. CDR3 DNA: TGCGCCAGCAGCTCGAAACTAGCGGGGTACACCGGGGAGCTGTTTTTT. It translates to CASSSKLAGYTGELFF.

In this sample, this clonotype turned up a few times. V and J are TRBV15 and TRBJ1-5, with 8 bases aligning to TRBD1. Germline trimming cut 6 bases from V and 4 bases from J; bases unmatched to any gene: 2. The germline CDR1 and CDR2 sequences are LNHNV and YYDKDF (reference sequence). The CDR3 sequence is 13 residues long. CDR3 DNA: TGTGCCACCAGAAGACAGGGGAATCAGCCCCAGCATTTT. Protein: CATRRQGNQPQHF.

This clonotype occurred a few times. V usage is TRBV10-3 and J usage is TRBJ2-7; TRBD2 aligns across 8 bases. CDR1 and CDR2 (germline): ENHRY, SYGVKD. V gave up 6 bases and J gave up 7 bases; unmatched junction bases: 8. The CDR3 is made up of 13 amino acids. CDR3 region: CAISGREVREQYF. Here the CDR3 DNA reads TGTGCCATCAGCGGGCGGGAGGTGAGAGAGCAGTACTTC.

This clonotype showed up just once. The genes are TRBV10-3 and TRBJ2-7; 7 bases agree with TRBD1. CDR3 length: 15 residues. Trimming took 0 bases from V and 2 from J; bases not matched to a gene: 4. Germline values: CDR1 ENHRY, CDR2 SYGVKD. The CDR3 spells CAISESETGPYEQYF. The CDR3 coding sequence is TGTGCCATCAGTGAGTCGGAGACAGGGCCCTACGAGCAGTACTTC.

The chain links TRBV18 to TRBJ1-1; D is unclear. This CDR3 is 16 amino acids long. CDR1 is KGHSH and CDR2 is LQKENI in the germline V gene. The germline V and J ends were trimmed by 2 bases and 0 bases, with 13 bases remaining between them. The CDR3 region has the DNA TGTGCCAGCTCACCAAGACATTCCCCCATGAACACTGAAGCTTTCTTT. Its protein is CASSPRHSPMNTEAFF.

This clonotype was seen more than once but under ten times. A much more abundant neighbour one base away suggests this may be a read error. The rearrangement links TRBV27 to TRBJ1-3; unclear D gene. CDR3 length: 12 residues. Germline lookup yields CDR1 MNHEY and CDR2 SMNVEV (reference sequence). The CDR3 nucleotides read TGTGCCAGCATTTTAGACCTGCACACCATATATTTT. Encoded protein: CASILDLHTIYF.

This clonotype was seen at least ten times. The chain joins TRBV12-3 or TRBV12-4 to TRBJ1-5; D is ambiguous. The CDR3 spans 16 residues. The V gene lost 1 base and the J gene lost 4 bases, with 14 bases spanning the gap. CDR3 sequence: CASSLDEGRANQPQHF. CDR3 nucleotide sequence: TGTGCCAGCAGTTTAGATGAGGGCCGGGCAAATCAGCCCCAGCATTTT.

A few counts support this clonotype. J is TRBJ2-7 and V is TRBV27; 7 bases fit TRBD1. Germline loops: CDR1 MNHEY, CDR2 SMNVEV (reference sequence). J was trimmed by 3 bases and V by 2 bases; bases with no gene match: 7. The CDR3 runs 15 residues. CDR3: CASSLNGPGGYEQYF. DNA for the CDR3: TGTGCCAGCAGTTTAAATGGACCAGGGGGCTACGAGCAGTACTTC.

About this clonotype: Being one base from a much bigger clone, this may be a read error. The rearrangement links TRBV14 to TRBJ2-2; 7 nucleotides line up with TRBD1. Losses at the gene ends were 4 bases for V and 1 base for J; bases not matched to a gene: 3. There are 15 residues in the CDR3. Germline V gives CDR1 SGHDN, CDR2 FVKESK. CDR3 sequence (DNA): TGTGCCAGCAGCCGGGGACAGATGAACACCGGGGAGCTGTTTTTT. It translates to CASSRGQMNTGELFF.

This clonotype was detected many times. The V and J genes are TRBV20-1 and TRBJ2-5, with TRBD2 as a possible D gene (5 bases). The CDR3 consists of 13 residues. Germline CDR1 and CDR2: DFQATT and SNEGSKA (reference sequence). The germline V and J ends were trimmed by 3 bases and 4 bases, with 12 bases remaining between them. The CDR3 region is CSARGWAGETQYF. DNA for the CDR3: TGCAGTGCTAGGGGGTGGGCGGGAGAGACCCAGTACTTC.

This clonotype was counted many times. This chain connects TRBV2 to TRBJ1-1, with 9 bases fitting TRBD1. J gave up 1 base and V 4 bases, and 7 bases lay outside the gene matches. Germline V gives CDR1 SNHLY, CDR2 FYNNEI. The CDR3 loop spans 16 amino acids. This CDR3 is CASSGGQGTPNTEAFF. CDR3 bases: TGTGCCAGCAGTGGCGGACAGGGGACCCCGAACACTGAAGCTTTCTTT.

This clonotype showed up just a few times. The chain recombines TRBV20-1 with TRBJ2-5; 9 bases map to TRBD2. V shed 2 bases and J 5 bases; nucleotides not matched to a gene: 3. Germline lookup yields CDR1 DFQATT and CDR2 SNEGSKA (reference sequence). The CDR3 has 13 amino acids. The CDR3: CSARRLAVETQYF. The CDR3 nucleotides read TGCAGTGCTAGAAGACTAGCGGTGGAGACCCAGTACTTC.

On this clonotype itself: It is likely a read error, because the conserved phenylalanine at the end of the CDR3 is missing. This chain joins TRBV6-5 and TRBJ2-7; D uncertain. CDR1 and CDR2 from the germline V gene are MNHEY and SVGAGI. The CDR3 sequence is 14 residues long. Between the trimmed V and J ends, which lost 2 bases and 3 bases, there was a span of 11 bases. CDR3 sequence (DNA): TGTGCCAGCAGTTACAGGCCCGAATACTACGAGCAGTACCTC. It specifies CASSYRPEYYEQYL.